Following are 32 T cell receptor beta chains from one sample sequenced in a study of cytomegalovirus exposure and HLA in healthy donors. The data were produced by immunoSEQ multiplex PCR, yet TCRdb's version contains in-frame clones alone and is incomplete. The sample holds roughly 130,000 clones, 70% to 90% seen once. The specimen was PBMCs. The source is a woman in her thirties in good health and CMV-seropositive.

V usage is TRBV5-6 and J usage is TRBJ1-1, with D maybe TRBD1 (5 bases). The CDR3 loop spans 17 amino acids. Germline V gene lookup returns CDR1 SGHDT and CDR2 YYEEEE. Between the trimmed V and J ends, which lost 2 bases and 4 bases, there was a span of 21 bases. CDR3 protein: CASSFGVRVGVGTEAFF. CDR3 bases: TGTGCCAGCAGCTTTGGGGTCAGGGTAGGGGTAGGCACTGAAGCTTTCTTT. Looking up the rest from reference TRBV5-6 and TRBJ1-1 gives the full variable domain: DAGVTQSPTHLIKTRGQQVTLRCSPKSGHDTVSWYQQALGQGPQFIFQYYEEEERQRGNFPDRFSGHQFPNYSSELNVNALLLGDSALYLCASSFGVRVGVGTEAFFGQGTRLTVV.

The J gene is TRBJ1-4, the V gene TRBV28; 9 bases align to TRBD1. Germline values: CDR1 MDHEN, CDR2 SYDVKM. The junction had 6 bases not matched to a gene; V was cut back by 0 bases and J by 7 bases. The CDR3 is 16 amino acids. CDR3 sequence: CASSLWGTGLREKLFF. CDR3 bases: TGTGCCAGCAGTTTATGGGGGACAGGGCTACGTGAAAAACTGTTTTTT.

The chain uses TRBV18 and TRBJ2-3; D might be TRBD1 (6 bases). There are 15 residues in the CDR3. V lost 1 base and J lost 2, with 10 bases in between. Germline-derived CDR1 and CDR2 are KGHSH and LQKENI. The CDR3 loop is CASSPRQGNTDTQYF. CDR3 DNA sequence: TGTGCCAGCTCACCACGGCAGGGGAACACAGATACGCAGTATTTT.

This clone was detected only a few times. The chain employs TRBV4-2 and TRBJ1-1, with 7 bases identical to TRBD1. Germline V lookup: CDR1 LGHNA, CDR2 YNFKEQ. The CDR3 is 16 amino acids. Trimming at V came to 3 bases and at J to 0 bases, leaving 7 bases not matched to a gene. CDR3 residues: CASSQYLGTVNTEAFF. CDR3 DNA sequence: TGTGCCAGCAGCCAGTACCTCGGGACAGTGAACACTGAAGCTTTCTTT.

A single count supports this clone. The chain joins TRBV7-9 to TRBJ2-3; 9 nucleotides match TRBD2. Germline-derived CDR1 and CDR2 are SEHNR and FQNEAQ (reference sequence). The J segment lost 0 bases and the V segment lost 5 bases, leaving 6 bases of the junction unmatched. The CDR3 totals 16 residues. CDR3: CASSKSLAGSTDTQYF. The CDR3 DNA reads TGTGCCAGCAGCAAGAGCCTAGCGGGAAGCACAGATACGCAGTATTTT.

CDR3 region: CASSEIQGLGPRQGEAFF. CDR3 bases: TGCGCCAGCAGCGAAATACAGGGGCTTGGACCGAGGCAAGGTGAAGCTTTCTTT. The chain recombines TRBV5-1 with TRBJ1-1; TRBD1 agrees at 7 bases. After removal of 4 bases from V and 7 bases from J, the junction contained 22 bases not matched to a gene. The germline V gene has CDR1 SGHRS and CDR2 YFSETQ. CDR3 length equals 18 residues.

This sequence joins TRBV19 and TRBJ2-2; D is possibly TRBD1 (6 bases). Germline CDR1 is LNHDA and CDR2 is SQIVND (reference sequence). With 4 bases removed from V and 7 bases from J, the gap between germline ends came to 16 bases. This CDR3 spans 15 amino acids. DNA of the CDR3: TGTGCCAGTAGTAACATGGCAGGGGTCGGCGGGGAGCTGTTTTTT. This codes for CASSNMAGVGGELFF.

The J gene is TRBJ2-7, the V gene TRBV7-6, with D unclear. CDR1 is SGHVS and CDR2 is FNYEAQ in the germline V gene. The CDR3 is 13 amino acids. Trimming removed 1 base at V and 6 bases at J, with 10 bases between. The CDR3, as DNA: TGTGCCAGCAGCTTAGATGAGGTACGCGAGCAGTACTTC. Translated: CASSLDEVREQYF.

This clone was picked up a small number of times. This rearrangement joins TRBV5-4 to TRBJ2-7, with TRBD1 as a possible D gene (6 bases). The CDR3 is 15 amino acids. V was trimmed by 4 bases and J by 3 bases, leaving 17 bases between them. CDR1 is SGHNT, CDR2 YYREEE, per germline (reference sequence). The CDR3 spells CASSIEQGLLYEQYF. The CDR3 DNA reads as TGTGCCAGCAGCATTGAACAGGGCCTACTCTACGAGCAGTACTTC. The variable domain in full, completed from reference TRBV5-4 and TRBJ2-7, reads ETGVTQSPTHLIKTRGQQVTLRCSSQSGHNTVSWYQQALGQGPQFIFQYYREEENGRGNFPPRFSGLQFPNYSSELNVNALELDDSALYLCASSIEQGLLYEQYFGPGTRLTVT.

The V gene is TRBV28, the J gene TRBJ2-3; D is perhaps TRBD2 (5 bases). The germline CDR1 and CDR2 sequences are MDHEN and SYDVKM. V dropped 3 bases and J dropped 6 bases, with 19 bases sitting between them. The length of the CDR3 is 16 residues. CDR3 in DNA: TGTGCCAGCAGTTTCCCCGACCCTGGGGAGACCGATACGCAGTATTTT. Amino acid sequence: CASSFPDPGETDTQYF.

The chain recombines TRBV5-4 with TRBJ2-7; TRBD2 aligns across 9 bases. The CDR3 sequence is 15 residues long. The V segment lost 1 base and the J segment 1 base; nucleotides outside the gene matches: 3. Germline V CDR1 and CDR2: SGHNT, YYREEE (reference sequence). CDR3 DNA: TGTGCCAGCAGCTTGATAGCGGGGGAATCCTACGAGCAGTACTTC. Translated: CASSLIAGESYEQYF.

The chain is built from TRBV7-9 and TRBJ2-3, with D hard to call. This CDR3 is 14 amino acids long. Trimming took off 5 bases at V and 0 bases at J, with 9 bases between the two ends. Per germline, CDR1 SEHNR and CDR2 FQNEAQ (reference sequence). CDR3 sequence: CASSALTSTDTQYF. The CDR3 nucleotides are TGTGCCAGCAGCGCACTTACTAGCACAGATACGCAGTATTTT.

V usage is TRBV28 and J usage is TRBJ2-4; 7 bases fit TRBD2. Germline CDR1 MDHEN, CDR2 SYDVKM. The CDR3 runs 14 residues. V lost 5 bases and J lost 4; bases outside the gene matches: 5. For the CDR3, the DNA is TGTGCCAGCAGTCCCGGGAGGACAAAAAACATTCAGTACTTC. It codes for CASSPGRTKNIQYF. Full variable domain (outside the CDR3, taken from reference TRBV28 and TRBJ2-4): DVKVTQSSRYLVKRTGEKVFLECVQDMDHENMFWYRQDPGLGLRLIYFSYDVKMKEKGDIPEGYSVSREKKERFSLILESASTNQTSMYLCASSPGRTKNIQYFGAGTRLSVL.

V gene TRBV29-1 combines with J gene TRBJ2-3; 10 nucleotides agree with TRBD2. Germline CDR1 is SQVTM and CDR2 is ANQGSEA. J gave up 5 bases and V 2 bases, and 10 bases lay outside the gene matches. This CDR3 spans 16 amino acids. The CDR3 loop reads CSVEFFLAGAEDTQYF. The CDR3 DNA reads TGCAGCGTTGAATTTTTCCTAGCGGGAGCGGAAGATACGCAGTATTTT.

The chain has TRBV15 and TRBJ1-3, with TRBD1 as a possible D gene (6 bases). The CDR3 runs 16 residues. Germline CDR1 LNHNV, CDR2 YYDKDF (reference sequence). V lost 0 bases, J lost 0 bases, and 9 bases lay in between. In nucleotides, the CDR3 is TGTGCCACCAGCAGAGATGGGGGCAACTCTGGAAACACCATATATTTT. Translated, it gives CATSRDGGNSGNTIYF.

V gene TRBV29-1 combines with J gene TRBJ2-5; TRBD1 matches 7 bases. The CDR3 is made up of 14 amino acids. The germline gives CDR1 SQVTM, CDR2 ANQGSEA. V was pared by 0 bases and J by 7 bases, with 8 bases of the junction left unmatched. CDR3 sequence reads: CSVEEDRTVGTQYF. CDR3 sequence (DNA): TGCAGCGTTGAAGAGGACAGGACGGTTGGGACCCAGTACTTC.

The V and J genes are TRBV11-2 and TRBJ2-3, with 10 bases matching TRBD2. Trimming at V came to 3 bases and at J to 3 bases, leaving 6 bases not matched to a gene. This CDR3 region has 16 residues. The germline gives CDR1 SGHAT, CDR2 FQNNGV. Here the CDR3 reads CASSFQSSGGTDTQYF. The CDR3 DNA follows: TGTGCCAGCAGCTTCCAGTCTAGCGGGGGAACAGATACGCAGTATTTT.

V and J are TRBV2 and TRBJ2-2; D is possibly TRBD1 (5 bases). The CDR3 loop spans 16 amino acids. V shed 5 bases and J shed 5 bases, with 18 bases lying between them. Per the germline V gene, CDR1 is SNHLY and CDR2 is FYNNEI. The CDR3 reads CASSSTAFMGTGELFF. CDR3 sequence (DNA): TGTGCCAGCAGTTCGACAGCTTTCATGGGGACCGGGGAGCTGTTTTTT.

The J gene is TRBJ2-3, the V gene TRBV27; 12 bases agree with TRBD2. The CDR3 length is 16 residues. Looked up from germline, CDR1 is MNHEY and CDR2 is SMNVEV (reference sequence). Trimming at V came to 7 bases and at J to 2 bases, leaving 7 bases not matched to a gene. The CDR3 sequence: CASTRTSGDITDTQYF. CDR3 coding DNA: TGTGCCAGCACCAGGACTAGCGGGGACATCACAGATACGCAGTATTTT.

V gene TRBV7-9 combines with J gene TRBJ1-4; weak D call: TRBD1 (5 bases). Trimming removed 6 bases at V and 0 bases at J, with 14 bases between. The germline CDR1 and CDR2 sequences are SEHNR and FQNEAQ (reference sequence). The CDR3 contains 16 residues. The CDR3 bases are TGTGCCAGCAGTCAAGCCGGGGGGGCAACTAATGAAAAACTGTTTTTT. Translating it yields CASSQAGGATNEKLFF.

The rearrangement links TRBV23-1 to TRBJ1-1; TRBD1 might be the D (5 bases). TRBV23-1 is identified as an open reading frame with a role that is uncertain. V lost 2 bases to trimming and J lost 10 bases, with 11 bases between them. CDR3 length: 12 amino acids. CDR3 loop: CASSQAGPGAFF. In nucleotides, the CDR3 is TGCGCCAGCAGTCAAGCGGGGCCAGGAGCTTTCTTT.

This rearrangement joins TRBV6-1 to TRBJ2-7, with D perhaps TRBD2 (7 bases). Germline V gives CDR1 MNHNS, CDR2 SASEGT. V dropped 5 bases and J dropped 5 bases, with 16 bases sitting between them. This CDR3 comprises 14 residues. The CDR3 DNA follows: TGTGCCAGCAGTTATCGGGGGGCGCTGAACGAGCAGTACTTC. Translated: CASSYRGALNEQYF.

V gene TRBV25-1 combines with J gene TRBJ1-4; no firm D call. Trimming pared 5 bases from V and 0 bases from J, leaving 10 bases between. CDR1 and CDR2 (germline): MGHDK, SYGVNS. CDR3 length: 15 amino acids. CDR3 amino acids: CASSPGLATNEKLFF. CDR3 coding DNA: TGTGCCAGCAGTCCAGGTTTGGCAACTAATGAAAAACTGTTTTTT.

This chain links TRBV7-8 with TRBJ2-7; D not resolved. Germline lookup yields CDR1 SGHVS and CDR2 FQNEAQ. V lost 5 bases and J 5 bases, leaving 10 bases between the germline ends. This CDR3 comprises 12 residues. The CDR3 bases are TGTGCCAGCAGCCAAAGTACGGACGAGCAGTACTTC. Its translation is CASSQSTDEQYF.

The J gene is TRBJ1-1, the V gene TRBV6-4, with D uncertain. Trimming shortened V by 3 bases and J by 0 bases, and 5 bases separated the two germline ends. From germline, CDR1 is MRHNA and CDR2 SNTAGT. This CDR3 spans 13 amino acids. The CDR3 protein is CASSEAMNTEAFF. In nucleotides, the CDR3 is TGTGCCAGCAGTGAAGCGATGAACACTGAAGCTTTCTTT.

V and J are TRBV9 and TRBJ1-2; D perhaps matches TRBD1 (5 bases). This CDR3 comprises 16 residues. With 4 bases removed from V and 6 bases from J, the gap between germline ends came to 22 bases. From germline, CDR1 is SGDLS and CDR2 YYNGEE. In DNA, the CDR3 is TGTGCCAGCAGCCCGCGCGGGGCTGAGCTGGGGCATGGCTACACCTTC. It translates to CASSPRGAELGHGYTF.

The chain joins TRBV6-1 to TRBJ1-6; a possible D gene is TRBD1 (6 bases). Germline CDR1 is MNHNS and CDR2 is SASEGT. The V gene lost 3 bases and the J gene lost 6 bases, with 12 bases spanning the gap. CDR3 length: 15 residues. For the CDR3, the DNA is TGTGCCAGCAGTGATGGGGGGGCCTTTAATTCACCCCTCCACTTT. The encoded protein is CASSDGGAFNSPLHF.

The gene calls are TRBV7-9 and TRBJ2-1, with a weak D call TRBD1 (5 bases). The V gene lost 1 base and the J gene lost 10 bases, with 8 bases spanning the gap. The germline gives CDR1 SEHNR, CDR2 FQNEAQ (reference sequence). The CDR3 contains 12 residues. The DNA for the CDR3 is TGTGCCAGCAGCTTAGTTTCAGGGGAGCAGTTCTTC. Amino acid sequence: CASSLVSGEQFF.

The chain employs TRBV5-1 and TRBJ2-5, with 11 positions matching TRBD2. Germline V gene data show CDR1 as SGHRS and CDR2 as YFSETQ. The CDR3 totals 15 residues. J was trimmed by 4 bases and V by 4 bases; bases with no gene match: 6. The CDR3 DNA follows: TGCGCCAGCAGCCCCAGACTAGCGGGAACAGAGACCCAGTACTTC. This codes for CASSPRLAGTETQYF.

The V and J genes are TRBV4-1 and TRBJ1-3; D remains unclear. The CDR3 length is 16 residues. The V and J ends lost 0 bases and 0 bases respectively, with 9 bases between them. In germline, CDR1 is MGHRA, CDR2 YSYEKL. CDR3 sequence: CASSQDVPFSGNTIYF. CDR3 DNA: TGCGCCAGCAGCCAAGATGTCCCCTTCTCTGGAAACACCATATATTTT.

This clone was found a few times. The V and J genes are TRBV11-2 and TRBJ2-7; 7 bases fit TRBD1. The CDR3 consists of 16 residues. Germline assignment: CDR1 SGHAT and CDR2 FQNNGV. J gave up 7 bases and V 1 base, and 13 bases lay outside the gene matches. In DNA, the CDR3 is TGTGCCAGCAGCTTAGGCGGACAGGATAAACGTAGGGAGCAGTACTTC. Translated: CASSLGGQDKRREQYF.

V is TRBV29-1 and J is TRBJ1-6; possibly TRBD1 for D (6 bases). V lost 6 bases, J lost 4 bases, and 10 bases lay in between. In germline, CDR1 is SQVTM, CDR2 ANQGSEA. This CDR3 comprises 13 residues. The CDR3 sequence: CSVTQGYNSPLHF. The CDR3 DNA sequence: TGCAGCGTCACACAGGGATATAATTCACCCCTCCACTTT.